This TCR beta chain was profiled in a study of cytomegalovirus exposure and HLA in healthy donors. Study findings and constraints: As was reported, the HLA-A and HLA-B alleles of most subjects were accurately predicted from TCR beta sequences. Later examination showed HLA-associated TCR beta chains had greater clonal expansion than equally common others. According to reports, the classifier identified cytomegalovirus status with high specificity and sensitivity.

Remarks on this clone: No antigen is known for it.

The study ran its PCR with 60 Vbeta and 13 Jbeta primers. The repertoire was sequenced with immunoSEQ multiplex PCR; TCRdb's copy has only in-frame clones and lacks some. This table holds around 150,000 clones, 80% to 90% found once. Trimming took 5 bases from V and 0 from J, leaving 11 bases between them. Looked up from germline, CDR1 is SGHNT and CDR2 is YENEEA. The CDR3 contains 15 residues. Material: PBMCs. The sequence was obtained from a young woman in good health and CMV-seronegative. The chain combines TRBV11-3 with TRBJ2-1; TRBD1 might be the D (5 bases). The CDR3 coding sequence is TGTGCCAGCAGCCCCAGGGATGGCTCCTACAATGAGCAGTTCTTC. It encodes CASSPRDGSYNEQFF.